This paragraph reports one TCR beta chain. The sample comes from a study of cytomegalovirus exposure and HLA in healthy donors. V shed 4 bases and J shed 2 bases, with 11 bases lying between them. The V gene's germline CDR1 is SGHDT and CDR2 YYEEEE. The CDR3 is made up of 14 amino acids. 60 Vbeta and 13 Jbeta primers were used in PCR. Produced via immunoSEQ multiplex PCR; TCRdb's table is partial and in-frame only. Its listing shows more than 90,000 clones. Sequencing used PBMCs. The chain is built from TRBV5-6 and TRBJ2-3, with D hard to call. The receptor's source is a man aged 25-45 years in good health and CMV-seronegative. The CDR3 sequence: CASSAASATDTQYF. In DNA form, the CDR3 reads TGTGCCAGCAGCGCGGCCTCCGCCACAGATACGCAGTATTTT.